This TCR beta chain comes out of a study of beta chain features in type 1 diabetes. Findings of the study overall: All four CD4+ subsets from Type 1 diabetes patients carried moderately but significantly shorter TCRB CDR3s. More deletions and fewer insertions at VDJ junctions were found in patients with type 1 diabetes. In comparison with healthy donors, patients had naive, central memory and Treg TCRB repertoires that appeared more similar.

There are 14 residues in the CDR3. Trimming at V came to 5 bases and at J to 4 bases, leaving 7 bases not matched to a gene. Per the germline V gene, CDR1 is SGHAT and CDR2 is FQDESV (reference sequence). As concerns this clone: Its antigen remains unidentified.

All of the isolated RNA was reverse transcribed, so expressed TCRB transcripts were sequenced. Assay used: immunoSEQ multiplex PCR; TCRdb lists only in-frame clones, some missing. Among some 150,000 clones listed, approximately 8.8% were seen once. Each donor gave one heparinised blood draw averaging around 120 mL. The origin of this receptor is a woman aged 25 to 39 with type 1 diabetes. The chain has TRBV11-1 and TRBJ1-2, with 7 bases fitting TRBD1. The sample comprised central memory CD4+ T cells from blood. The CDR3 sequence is CASSRPGQVYGYTF. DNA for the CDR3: TGTGCCAGCAGCCGACCCGGACAGGTCTATGGCTACACCTTC.